This T cell receptor (beta chain) was sequenced during a study of CD8 T cells in ankylosing spondylitis. The CDR3 has 14 amino acids. CDR1 and CDR2 (germline): LGHDT, YNNKEL (reference sequence). Deletions cut 3 bases from V and 9 bases from J, with 15 bases between. TCRdb processed the 5' RACE reads anew with MiXCR; each CDR3 protein has one entry. The table records 200,000 to 250,000 distinct CDR3 sequences, over 8.5% of them present only once. This clonotype was seen many times. Sequencing was performed on blood, either unsorted or a sorted T cell fraction (not recorded which). The sequence came from a male donor with ankylosing spondylitis or in good health (not recorded which). This chain connects TRBV3-1 to TRBJ2-1, with D perhaps being TRBD1 or TRBD2 (5 bases each). The CDR3 DNA sequence: TGTGCCAGCAGCCATGGGACGGTGAGGGGTGAGCAGTTCTTC. Encoded protein: CASSHGTVRGEQFF.